A single sample gave rise to the 10 T cell receptor beta chains below, sequenced in a study of T cells in Graves' hyperthyroidism and ophthalmopathy. Template material for amplifying TCR beta CDR3 regions consisted of RNA transcripts. With the HTBI primer set, the TCR CDR3 went through a first round of RT-PCR. TCRdb re-called the multiplex PCR reads with MiXCR, one entry per CDR3 protein. Among some 570,000 distinct CDR3 sequences, 13% to 15% were seen once, and the ten largest hold around 7%. Material for sequencing was blood. The receptors come from a woman between 18 and 29 years old with Graves' ophthalmopathy.

This clonotype was counted many times. The chain carries TRBV5-1 and TRBJ1-1; tentatively, D is TRBD1 (5 bases). This CDR3 contains 15 residues. The germline V gene encodes CDR1 SGHRS and CDR2 YFSETQ. V dropped 3 bases and J dropped 1 base, with 13 bases sitting between them. CDR3 sequence reads: CASSSATVGNTEAFF. In DNA, the CDR3 is TGCGCCAGCAGCTCGGCGACAGTAGGGAACACTGAAGCTTTCTTT. The whole variable domain, filled in from reference TRBV5-1 and TRBJ1-1, reads KAGVTQTPRYLIKTRGQQVTLSCSPISGHRSVSWYQQTPGQGLQFLFEYFSETQRNKGNFPGRFSGRQFSNSRSEMNVSTLELGDSALYLCASSSATVGNTEAFFGQGTRLTVV.

This clonotype occurred a few times. The chain couples TRBV20-1 to TRBJ2-7; D uncertain. Germline V lookup: CDR1 DFQATT, CDR2 SNEGSKA (reference sequence). The CDR3 loop spans 11 amino acids. Trimming pared 6 bases from V and 3 bases from J, leaving 9 bases between. The CDR3 sequence is CSAPSRYEQYF. CDR3 sequence (DNA): TGCAGTGCCCCTAGTCGCTACGAGCAGTACTTC.

The sample holds a few counts of this clonotype. The J gene is TRBJ2-7, the V gene TRBV19, with 10 bases identical to TRBD2. This CDR3 has 20 amino acids. V was clipped by 3 bases and J by 7 bases; unmatched bases: 24. CDR1 is LNHDA, CDR2 SQIVND, per germline (reference sequence). CDR3 loop: CASSILRTGARSGRAQEQYF. The CDR3 DNA is TGTGCCAGTAGTATTTTAAGAACAGGGGCGAGGAGCGGGAGGGCCCAAGAGCAGTACTTC.

The chain combines TRBV4-1 with TRBJ2-4, with a tentative D call TRBD2 (6 bases). The germline gives CDR1 MGHRA, CDR2 YSYEKL. Trimming shortened V by 0 bases and J by 0 bases, and 12 bases separated the two germline ends. This CDR3 comprises 17 residues. The CDR3: CASSQEVVRGAKNIQYF. The CDR3 DNA sequence: TGCGCCAGCAGCCAAGAGGTGGTGCGGGGAGCCAAAAACATTCAGTACTTC.

This chain uses TRBV24-1 with TRBJ2-1, with 13 bases fitting TRBD2. CDR3 length: 17 residues. V was clipped by 1 base and J by 8 bases; unmatched bases: 7. The germline gives CDR1 KGHDR, CDR2 SFDVKD. The CDR3 protein is CATSDLLTSGRRDEQFF. The CDR3 coding sequence is TGTGCCACCAGTGATTTACTGACTAGCGGGAGGAGGGATGAGCAGTTCTTC.

The V gene is TRBV25-1, the J gene TRBJ2-3, with 8 bases matching TRBD1. Trimming removed 4 bases from V and 4 bases from J; junction bases left unmatched: 10. The CDR3 runs to 16 residues. Germline assignment: CDR1 MGHDK and CDR2 SYGVNS. CDR3 protein: CASSVKRGQGADTQYF. The CDR3 nucleotides read TGTGCCAGCAGTGTAAAGAGAGGACAGGGCGCAGATACGCAGTATTTT. Variable domain in full (rest from reference TRBV25-1 and TRBJ2-3): EADIYQTPRYLVIGTGKKITLECSQTMGHDKMYWYQQDPGMELHLIHYSYGVNSTEKGDLSSESTVSRIRTEHFPLTLESARPSHTSQYLCASSVKRGQGADTQYFGPGTRLTVL.

This clonotype came up many times. This chain connects TRBV7-3 to TRBJ2-1, with 7 nucleotides matching TRBD1. This CDR3 is 14 amino acids long. The ends lost 4 bases at V and 10 bases at J; junction bases unmatched: 10. CDR1 and CDR2 (germline): SGHTA, FQGTGA. CDR3 region: CASSSSDRIGEQFF. The CDR3 DNA reads as TGTGCCAGCAGCTCATCGGACAGGATCGGGGAGCAGTTCTTC. Combining the CDR3 with reference TRBV7-3 and TRBJ2-1 gives the whole variable domain GAGVSQTPSNKVTEKGKYVELRCDPISGHTALYWYRQSLGQGPEFLIYFQGTGAADDSGLPNDRFFAVRPEGSVSTLKIQRTERGDSAVYLCASSSSDRIGEQFFGPGTRLTVL.

Ten or more counts support this clonotype. The V call is TRBV4-1, the J call TRBJ1-2; D uncertain. This CDR3 spans 13 amino acids. In germline, CDR1 is MGHRA, CDR2 YSYEKL. V was pared by 1 base and J by 6 bases, with 9 bases between. CDR3 protein: CASSQVGGDGYTF. Here the CDR3 DNA reads TGCGCCAGCAGCCAAGTTGGAGGAGATGGCTACACCTTC.

This clonotype has a single count. The J gene is TRBJ2-1, the V gene TRBV7-2; 10 nucleotides line up with TRBD1. Germline V CDR1 and CDR2: SGHTA, FQGNSA. V lost 4 bases and J lost 6; bases outside the gene matches: 6. The CDR3 is 15 amino acids. CDR3 DNA sequence: TGTGCCAGCAGCTCCGGGACAGGGGCTCCCAATGAGCAGTTCTTC. Protein product: CASSSGTGAPNEQFF.

Only a few counts were recorded for this clonotype. The V call is TRBV19, the J call TRBJ2-2; D gene ambiguous. The CDR3 is made up of 13 amino acids. Per germline, CDR1 LNHDA and CDR2 SQIVND (reference sequence). The V end was cut by 0 bases, the J end by 4 bases, with 3 bases between. CDR3 in DNA: TGTGCCAGTAGTATAGAAAGCACCGGGGAGCTGTTTTTT. This sequence encodes CASSIESTGELFF.